This record looks at one T cell receptor (beta chain) sequence and its context. The antigen is not known. Gene names follow the mouse nomenclature. This sample is part of a study of tissue T cells after allogeneic stem cell transplantation. Points from the study as a whole: Within patients, tissue anatomy strongly shaped TCR repertoire composition. Tissue-detected TCR repertoire was only partly captured by blood and spleen T cells. Sampling depth was limited, and the cohort was small and clinically varied. Few T cell clones were shared across patients, but motif clusters showed tissue-specific shared signatures.

Produced via immunoSEQ multiplex PCR; TCRdb's table is partial and in-frame only. The sample holds about 50,000 clones, 73% seen once. Specimen: sorted cells pooled from one or two spleens. The sequence derives from a pool of C57BL/6 mice in good health.

The CDR3 loop is CASSDALRGPSGNTLYF. CDR3 DNA, as far as it was read: TGTGCCAGCAGTGATGCGCTCAGGGGGCCTTCTGGAAATACGCTCTAT. The rearrangement joins TRBV13-3 to TRBJ1-3; the match to TRBD1 covers 8 bases. The CDR3 is cut off 1 residue early in the read; its end comes from the germline J gene. The CDR3 extends over 17 amino acids. J was trimmed by 0 bases and V by 0 bases; bases with no gene match: 5. Germline V gene data show CDR1 as NNHDY and CDR2 as SYVADS.